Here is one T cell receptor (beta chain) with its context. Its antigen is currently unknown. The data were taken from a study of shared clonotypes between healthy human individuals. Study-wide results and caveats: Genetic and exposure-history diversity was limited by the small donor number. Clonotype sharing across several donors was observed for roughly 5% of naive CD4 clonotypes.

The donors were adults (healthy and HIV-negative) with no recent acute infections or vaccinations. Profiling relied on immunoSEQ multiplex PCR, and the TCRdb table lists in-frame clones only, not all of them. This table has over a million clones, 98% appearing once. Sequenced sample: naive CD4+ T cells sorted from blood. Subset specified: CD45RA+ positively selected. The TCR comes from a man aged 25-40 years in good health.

Here the CDR3 reads CASSPGTGNLNTEAFF. The CDR3 DNA follows: TGTGCCAGCAGCCCAGGGACAGGGAACTTGAACACTGAAGCTTTCTTT. The rearrangement uses TRBV9 and TRBJ1-1; 9 nucleotides match TRBD1. J gave up 0 bases and V 4 bases, and 7 bases lay outside the gene matches. This CDR3 contains 16 residues. Germline loops: CDR1 SGDLS, CDR2 YYNGEE.